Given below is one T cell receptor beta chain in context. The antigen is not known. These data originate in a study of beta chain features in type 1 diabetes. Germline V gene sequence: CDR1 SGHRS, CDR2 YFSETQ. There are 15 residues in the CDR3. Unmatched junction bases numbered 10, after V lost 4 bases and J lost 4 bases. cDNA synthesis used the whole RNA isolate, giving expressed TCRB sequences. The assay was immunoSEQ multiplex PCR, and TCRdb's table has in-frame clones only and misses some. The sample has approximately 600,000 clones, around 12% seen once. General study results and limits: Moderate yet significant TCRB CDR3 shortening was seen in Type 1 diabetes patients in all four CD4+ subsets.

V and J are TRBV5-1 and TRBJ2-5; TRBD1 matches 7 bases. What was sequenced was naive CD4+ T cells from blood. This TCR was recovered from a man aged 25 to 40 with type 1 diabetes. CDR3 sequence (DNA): TGCGCCAGCAGCGGGGGACAGTTCCGGGGAGAGACCCAGTACTTC. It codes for CASSGGQFRGETQYF.